This T cell receptor beta chain was sequenced during a study of blood T cell repertoires in COVID-19. The V and J ends lost 4 bases and 0 bases respectively, with 10 bases between them. The CDR3 length is 16 residues. Looked up from germline, CDR1 is MDHEN and CDR2 is SYDVKM. Some clones are missing from TCRdb's copy, which holds only in-frame ones; the method was immunoSEQ multiplex PCR. The sample comprises 90,000 to 100,000 clones, 84% of which are singletons, and roughly 1.9% rests with the top ten. Sequences were obtained from peripheral blood. The clonotype originates from a man in his sixties or seventies with active or convalescent COVID-19. The chain employs TRBV28 and TRBJ1-6; perhaps TRBD1 as D (6 bases). CDR3 sequence reads: CASSSSGDSYNSPLHF. The CDR3 DNA reads as TGTGCCAGCAGTTCGTCAGGGGACTCCTATAATTCACCCCTCCACTTT.